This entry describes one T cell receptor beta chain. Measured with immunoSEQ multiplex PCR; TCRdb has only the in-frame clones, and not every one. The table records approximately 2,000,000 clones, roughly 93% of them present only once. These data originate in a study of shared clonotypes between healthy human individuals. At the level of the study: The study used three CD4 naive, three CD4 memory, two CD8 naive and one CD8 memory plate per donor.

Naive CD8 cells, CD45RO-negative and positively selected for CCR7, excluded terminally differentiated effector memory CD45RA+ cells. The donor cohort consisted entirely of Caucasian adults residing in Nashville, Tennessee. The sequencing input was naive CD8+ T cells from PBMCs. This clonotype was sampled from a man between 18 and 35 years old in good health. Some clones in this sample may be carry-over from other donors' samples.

DNA of the CDR3: TGTGCCAGCAGCCCTTTACCAGTTAGCAATCAGCCCCAGCATTTT. It codes for CASSPLPVSNQPQHF. This chain uses TRBV27 with TRBJ1-5, with D hard to call. Germline V gene data show CDR1 as MNHEY and CDR2 as SMNVEV (reference sequence). The CDR3 has 15 residues. V lost 6 bases and J lost 0, with 12 bases in between.